This entry lists 18 T cell receptor beta chains sequenced from one sample in a study of T cell repertoires in cytomegalovirus infection. TCRdb re-analysed the reads in MiXCR, keeping a single row per CDR3 protein. Among approximately 83,000 distinct CDR3 sequences listed, 20% to 30% were seen once. No antigen has been assigned to these receptors. Material: CD8+ T cells from cultured PBMCs, obtained from culture after CMV antigen stimulation. These receptors came from a human donor in good health (CMV status not recorded). Some clones in this sample may be carry-over from other donors' samples.

The chain carries TRBV12-3 or TRBV12-4 and TRBJ1-2; D gene uncertain. The CDR3 contains 13 residues. The V end lost 2 bases, the J end lost 3 bases, and 7 bases lay between the germline ends. The CDR3 reads CASSLRRHYGYTF. The DNA of the CDR3 is TGTGCCAGCAGTTTAAGACGGCACTATGGCTACACCTTC.

The table lists this clonotype with many counts. The chain recombines TRBV7-2 with TRBJ2-7; the D gene is possibly TRBD1 (6 bases). CDR1 SGHTA and CDR2 FQGNSA come from the germline V gene. This CDR3 region has 14 residues. Trimming took off 5 bases at V and 2 bases at J, with 13 bases between the two ends. CDR3 loop: CASSPVTGTYEQYF. The CDR3 nucleotides read TGTGCCAGCAGCCCGGTAACAGGGACCTACGAGCAGTACTTC.

There are many counts of this clonotype. The chain couples TRBV11-2 to TRBJ2-1, with 7 bases lining up with TRBD1. Trimming removed 4 bases from V and 7 bases from J; junction bases left unmatched: 7. The germline V gene has CDR1 SGHAT and CDR2 FQNNGV. The CDR3 consists of 14 residues. The CDR3 spells CASSSTGNRNEQFF. The DNA of the CDR3 is TGTGCCAGCAGCTCGACAGGGAACCGAAATGAGCAGTTCTTC.

The rearrangement joins TRBV6-2 or TRBV6-3 to TRBJ2-7, with D tentatively TRBD1 (5 bases). This CDR3 has 14 residues. Germline CDR1 reads MNHEY; CDR2 reads SVGEGT. Trimming removed 6 bases from V and 3 bases from J, with 15 bases in between. The CDR3 DNA reads TGTGCCAGCAGCAGACCCTCACAGGTCTACGAGCAGTACTTC. Protein product: CASSRPSQVYEQYF.

The rearrangement links TRBV9 to TRBJ1-1; 8 bases are shared with TRBD1. CDR3 size: 14 residues. Per germline, CDR1 SGDLS and CDR2 YYNGEE. The V segment lost 0 bases and the J segment 7 bases; nucleotides outside the gene matches: 5. The CDR3 loop reads CASSVGGTGVEAFF. CDR3 coding DNA: TGTGCCAGCAGCGTAGGAGGGACAGGAGTTGAAGCTTTCTTT.

This clonotype turned up a few times. The rearrangement joins TRBV2 to TRBJ2-5; the match to TRBD2 covers 12 bases. Unmatched junction bases numbered 6, after V lost 5 bases and J lost 2 bases. This CDR3 comprises 16 residues. In germline, CDR1 is SNHLY, CDR2 FYNNEI. CDR3 nucleotide sequence: TGTGCCAGCAGTCTCAGACTAGCGGGAGAGCAAGAGACCCAGTACTTC. This sequence encodes CASSLRLAGEQETQYF.

V gene TRBV5-6 combines with J gene TRBJ2-7; 10 bases map to TRBD1. J gave up 5 bases and V 5 bases, and 7 bases lay outside the gene matches. The CDR3 runs to 14 residues. Germline CDR1 is SGHDT and CDR2 is YYEEEE. The CDR3 is CASSVRDRGHEQYF. In DNA, the CDR3 is TGTGCCAGCAGTGTTCGGGACAGGGGACACGAGCAGTACTTC. The full variable domain, with the rest looked up from reference TRBV5-6 and TRBJ2-7, is DAGVTQSPTHLIKTRGQQVTLRCSPKSGHDTVSWYQQALGQGPQFIFQYYEEEERQRGNFPDRFSGHQFPNYSSELNVNALLLGDSALYLCASSVRDRGHEQYFGPGTRLTVT.

This clonotype turned up a few times. The rearrangement uses TRBV25-1 and TRBJ2-3; 8 bases are shared with TRBD2. The CDR3 spans 15 residues. Germline V lookup: CDR1 MGHDK, CDR2 SYGVNS. J lost 1 base, V lost 7 bases, and 7 bases had no gene match. The CDR3 nucleotides read TGTGCCAGCAAGAAGGCGGGGGGTGGCACAGATACGCAGTATTTT. The encoded protein is CASKKAGGGTDTQYF.

Ten or more counts support this clonotype. The CDR3 nucleotides read TGTGCCAGCAGTCCGGGAATAACTGGAAACACCATATATTTT. It is translated as CASSPGITGNTIYF. The V call is TRBV7-9, the J call TRBJ1-3; D is unresolved. V was cut by 6 bases and J by 2 bases, with 11 bases left in between. The CDR3 loop spans 14 amino acids. Germline CDR1 is SEHNR and CDR2 is FQNEAQ (reference sequence).

The chain recombines TRBV12-3 or TRBV12-4 with TRBJ2-2; no clear D. The CDR3 spans 12 residues. Between the trimmed V and J ends, which lost 7 bases and 3 bases, there was a span of 6 bases. The CDR3 DNA reads TGTGCCAGCACCTTGGACACCGGGGAGCTGTTTTTT. It encodes CASTLDTGELFF.

This sequence joins TRBV10-3 and TRBJ2-1; D perhaps matches TRBD2 (8 bases). This CDR3 spans 16 amino acids. The germline V gene has CDR1 ENHRY and CDR2 SYGVKD. Trimming removed 4 bases at V and 5 bases at J, with 18 bases between. CDR3 coding DNA: TGTGCCATCAGTGGCAGGATAGCGGGACAGAACAATGAGCAGTTCTTC. It translates to CAISGRIAGQNNEQFF.

This clonotype has a handful of counts. The chain couples TRBV2 to TRBJ1-1; a weak D match, TRBD1 (6 bases). Germline V gene data show CDR1 as SNHLY and CDR2 as FYNNEI. The V end lost 6 bases, the J end lost 0 bases, and 11 bases lay between the germline ends. This CDR3 region has 14 residues. DNA of the CDR3: TGTGCCAGCAGACCGACAGGATTGAACACTGAAGCTTTCTTT. As protein: CASRPTGLNTEAFF.

The chain employs TRBV20-1 and TRBJ1-1, with TRBD1 matching 9 bases. Germline V gives CDR1 DFQATT, CDR2 SNEGSKA (reference sequence). V was clipped by 0 bases and J by 9 bases; unmatched bases: 11. This CDR3 has 15 amino acids. CDR3 DNA sequence: TGCAGTGCTAGAGATTGGGGACAGGGAGGACGCCAAGCTTTCTTT. Its translation: CSARDWGQGGRQAFF.

A single count supports this clonotype. V gene TRBV5-6 combines with J gene TRBJ2-3; 7 bases are shared with TRBD2. The CDR3 consists of 13 residues. Trimming cost V 4 bases and J 5 bases; bases outside gene matches: 4. The germline gives CDR1 SGHDT, CDR2 YYEEEE. The CDR3, as DNA: TGTGCCAGCAGCCGGACTAGGGGAGATACGCAGTATTTT. Translated: CASSRTRGDTQYF.

The chain joins TRBV10-2 to TRBJ1-4; 7 bases line up with TRBD1. Germline CDR1 reads WSHSY; CDR2 reads SAAADI. V shed 5 bases and J 7 bases; nucleotides not matched to a gene: 7. The CDR3 runs to 14 residues. The CDR3 sequence is CASSLTGEIEKLFF. CDR3 sequence (DNA): TGCGCCAGCAGTTTAACAGGGGAAATTGAAAAACTGTTTTTT.

This clonotype showed up just a few times. The CDR3 spells CASSQPPLDGQIAFF. The CDR3 DNA sequence: TGTGCCAGCAGCCAACCACCCCTTGACGGTCAGATAGCTTTCTTT. V is TRBV4-2 and J is TRBJ1-1, with no clear D. Germline CDR1 LGHNA, CDR2 YNFKEQ. Trimming cost V 2 bases and J 10 bases, with 20 bases left between them. The CDR3 has 15 amino acids.

This clonotype was counted at least ten times. The gene calls are TRBV7-6 and TRBJ2-5, with TRBD2 as a possible D gene (6 bases). The CDR3 length is 14 residues. Germline CDR1 SGHVS, CDR2 FNYEAQ. Trimming stripped 1 base from V and 3 bases from J, with 9 bases between. This CDR3 is CASSLEWGEETQYF. DNA for the CDR3: TGTGCCAGCAGCTTAGAGTGGGGGGAAGAGACCCAGTACTTC.

The J gene is TRBJ1-5, the V gene TRBV4-3; TRBD1 aligns across 9 bases. The CDR3 loop spans 15 amino acids. J gave up 6 bases and V 1 base, and 4 bases lay outside the gene matches. CDR1 and CDR2 (germline): LGHNA, YSLEER. Here the CDR3 DNA reads TGCGCCAGCAGCCAAGGACAGGGGGTGGGTCAGCCCCAGCATTTT. Residues: CASSQGQGVGQPQHF.